This T cell receptor (beta chain) came from a study of cytomegalovirus exposure and HLA in healthy donors. Study-wide findings and caveats: The listing of approximately 160 TCR beta chains classed them as cytomegalovirus-associated. Trimming of TCR beta V- and J-genes showed a link, identified in a later analysis, to a missense DCLRE1C variant. In a later analysis, an Asian-associated ancestry cluster reportedly showed fewer N-insertions than the roughly 700-donor mean. Earlier findings revealed that most TCR beta V segments proved productive either about 87% or about 30% of the time.

This PCR relied on a set of 60 Vbeta primers and 13 Jbeta primers. Only in-frame clones appear in the TCRdb table, and some are missing; sequencing was by immunoSEQ multiplex PCR. Of 120,000 to 150,000 clones detected, over 60% appear once; the ten largest clones hold roughly 2.1%. CDR1 and CDR2 (germline): LGHNA, YSLEER. This CDR3 comprises 15 residues. Trimming removed 0 bases from V and 0 bases from J, with 9 bases in between. Concerning this clone: Its antigen remains unidentified.

The chain recombines TRBV4-3 with TRBJ2-7, with D perhaps TRBD2 (5 bases). The sequencing input was PBMCs. The clonotype originates from a man between 40 and 49 years old in good health and CMV-seronegative. CDR3 nucleotides: TGCGCCAGCAGCCAAGACAGAGGGATCTCCTACGAGCAGTACTTC. Translation: CASSQDRGISYEQYF.